This T cell receptor beta chain comes out of a study of early stage breast cancer tumors. The overall study: Most of the 16 invasive tumors were ER+, PR+ and HER2-.

Study observations and caveats: Most shared enriched TCRB sequences were commonly generated ones. In about 85% of the 16 patients, blood comparison separated tumor from normal breast.

The CDR3 runs to 15 residues. With 6 bases removed from V and 1 base from J, the gap between germline ends came to 13 bases. From germline, CDR1 is SNHLY and CDR2 FYNNEI. Profiling relied on immunoSEQ multiplex PCR, and the TCRdb table lists in-frame clones only, not all of them. This sample has about 38,000 clones, with 70% to 80% found just once. This clone has a handful of counts. Its antigen is not known. The sequencing input was blood. The rearrangement links TRBV2 to TRBJ1-5, with no clear D. The receptor was derived from a person between 55 and 69 years old with breast cancer. The CDR3 bases are TGTGCCAGCAGAGCGTCTAGTATAAGCAATCAGCCCCAGCATTTT. This translates into CASRASSISNQPQHF.